A selection of T cell receptor beta chains follows, all from one sample in a study. TCRdb ran MiXCR on the 5' RACE reads and lists one entry per CDR3 protein. The repertoire holds approximately 30,000 distinct CDR3 sequences, with around a quarter as singletons. The specimen sequenced was memory CD4+ T cells sorted from blood. The source of these receptors is a female donor with breast cancer. Each CDR3 is given with its conserved first and last residue. D genes are given only for firm matches. Only some rows state a clone size, as once, few, many or a class for expanded clones.

abundance | j_gene | v_gene | d_gene | CDR3nt | CDR3aa
few | TRBJ2-7 | TRBV4-2 | NA | TGTGCCAGCAGCGGGGACCAGGGGTACGAGCAGTACTTC | CASSGDQGYEQYF
many | TRBJ2-1 | TRBV4-2 | NA | TGTGCCAGCAGCCAAGTGTCCCTAGCGACCTACAATGAGCAGTTCTTC | CASSQVSLATYNEQFF
NA | TRBJ1-4 | TRBV7-3 | NA | TGTGCCAGCAGCTTAACGGGGGGCCCGAATGAAAAACTGTTTTTT | CASSLTGGPNEKLFF
NA | TRBJ2-1 | TRBV20-1 | TRBD2 | TGCGGTGCCAGGCGGGAGGCGGGAGGGCCCCACAATGAGCAGTTCTTC | CGARREAGGPHNEQFF
few | TRBJ2-5 | TRBV5-5 | NA | TGTGCCAGCAGCTTGGACGGGATCCAAGAGACCCAGTACTTC | CASSLDGIQETQYF
few | TRBJ2-2 | TRBV7-3 | NA | TGTGCCAGCAGCTTAACCCGTCGATCGGGGGAGCTGTTTTTT | CASSLTRRSGELFF
once | TRBJ1-2 | TRBV4-1 | NA | TGCGCCAGCAGCCAAGAACAGCTAGCTAACTATGGCTACACCTTC | CASSQEQLANYGYTF
few | TRBJ2-7 | TRBV7-2 | NA | TGTGCCAGCAGCCCTGTGGGGGGCTACGAGCAGTACTTC | CASSPVGGYEQYF
many | TRBJ2-3 | TRBV5-1 | NA | TGCGCCAGCAGCTCACACAGGGATGCTAGCACAGATACGCAGTATTTT | CASSSHRDASTDTQYF
NA | TRBJ2-7 | TRBV5-1 | TRBD1 | TGCGCCAGCAGCGGGACAGGGGGCATCAACGAGCAGTACTTC | CASSGTGGINEQYF
once | TRBJ2-1 | TRBV9 | NA | TGTGCCAGCAGCGTAGACAGGGTTTTGACACACAATGAGCAGTTCTTC | CASSVDRVLTHNEQFF
few | TRBJ2-7 | TRBV7-9 | NA | TGTGCCAGCAGCCCAAATTACGAGCAGTACTTC | CASSPNYEQYF
few | TRBJ2-7 | TRBV20-1 | NA | TGCAGTGCTAGCAGTAGCTCCTACGAGCAGTACTTC | CSASSSSYEQYF
many | TRBJ2-7 | TRBV7-8 | NA | TGTGCCAGCAGGCCCCTGCTCTCCTACGAGCAGTACTTC | CASRPLLSYEQYF
NA | TRBJ1-5 | TRBV20-1 | NA | TGCAGTGCTAGAGATGGTAATCAGCCCCAGCATTTT | CSARDGNQPQHF
many | TRBJ1-5 | TRBV20-1 | TRBD1 | TGCAGTGTAACACCCGGGACAGGGGAACAGCCCCAGCATTTT | CSVTPGTGEQPQHF